The 5 T cell receptor beta chains given below trace back to one sample, sequenced in a study of blood T cell repertoires in COVID-19. Libraries were prepared by immunoSEQ multiplex PCR; TCRdb keeps only in-frame clonotypes and omits some of them. This table has more than 80,000 clones, around nine tenths appearing once. The specimen was peripheral blood. Every receptor here comes from a woman between 55 and 75 years old with COVID-19, enrolled during active disease.

V gene TRBV18 combines with J gene TRBJ1-6, with 8 bases that match TRBD1. The germline V gene encodes CDR1 KGHSH and CDR2 LQKENI. The CDR3 is 16 amino acids. V was clipped by 6 bases and J by 5 bases; unmatched bases: 9. CDR3 coding DNA: TGTGCCAGCTCCTTGGGGACAGGAGGGAATAATTCACCCCTCCACTTT. Translating it yields CASSLGTGGNNSPLHF. Full variable domain (rest looked up from reference TRBV18 and TRBJ1-6): NAGVMQNPRHLVRRRGQEARLRCSPMKGHSHVYWYRQLPEEGLKFMVYLQKENIIDESGMPKERFSAEFPKEGPSILRIQQVVRGDSAAYFCASSLGTGGNNSPLHFGNGTRLTVT.

This clone occurred a few times. The chain couples TRBV18 to TRBJ1-1; TRBD1 agrees at 7 bases. The CDR3 sequence is 15 residues long. After removal of 3 bases from V and 4 bases from J, the junction contained 8 bases not matched to a gene. CDR1 and CDR2 (germline): KGHSH, LQKENI. The CDR3 loop is CASSPYPTGSTEAFF. The CDR3 DNA follows: TGTGCCAGCTCACCCTATCCGACAGGGAGCACTGAAGCTTTCTTT.

The chain joins TRBV9 to TRBJ1-1; D unresolved. This CDR3 is built from 13 residues. V was trimmed by 2 bases and J by 0 bases, leaving 5 bases between them. The germline V gene has CDR1 SGDLS and CDR2 YYNGEE. CDR3 protein: CASSVELNTEAFF. CDR3 coding DNA: TGTGCCAGCAGCGTCGAGCTGAACACTGAAGCTTTCTTT.

The chain links TRBV30 to TRBJ2-7; D is possibly TRBD1 (6 bases). Germline loops: CDR1 GTSNPN, CDR2 SVGIG (reference sequence). V was shortened by 2 bases and J by 5 bases, with 16 bases between the two germline ends. The CDR3 length is 14 residues. The CDR3 loop reads CAWSRSRGFNEQYF. The CDR3 DNA sequence: TGTGCCTGGAGTCGGTCCAGGGGATTCAACGAGCAGTACTTC.

V and J are TRBV4-1 and TRBJ1-2; TRBD1 agrees at 7 bases. V shed 1 base, J shed 3 bases, and the junction held 8 bases outside the gene matches. Germline lookup yields CDR1 MGHRA and CDR2 YSYEKL. This CDR3 spans 16 amino acids. CDR3 protein: CASSQGRGGPDYGYTF. CDR3 DNA: TGCGCCAGCAGCCAAGGGCGAGGGGGCCCAGACTATGGCTACACCTTC.